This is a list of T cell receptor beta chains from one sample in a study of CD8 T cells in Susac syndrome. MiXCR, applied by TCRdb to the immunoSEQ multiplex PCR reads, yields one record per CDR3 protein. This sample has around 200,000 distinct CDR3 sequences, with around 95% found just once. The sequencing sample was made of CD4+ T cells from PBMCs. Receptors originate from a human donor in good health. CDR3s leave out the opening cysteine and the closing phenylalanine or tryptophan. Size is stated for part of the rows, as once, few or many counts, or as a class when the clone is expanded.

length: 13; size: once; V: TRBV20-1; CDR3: SARGAGGPYNEQF
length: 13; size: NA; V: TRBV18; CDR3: ASSPGFEGTDTQY
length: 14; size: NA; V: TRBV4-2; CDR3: ASSQDGGTDNQPQH
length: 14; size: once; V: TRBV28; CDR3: ASSLSAGAGTDTQY
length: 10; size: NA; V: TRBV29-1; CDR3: SDRENTGELF
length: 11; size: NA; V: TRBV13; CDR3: ASSLVARETQY
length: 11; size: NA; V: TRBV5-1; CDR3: ASRDTLSTEAF
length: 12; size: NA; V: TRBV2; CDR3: ASSESGGPNTQY
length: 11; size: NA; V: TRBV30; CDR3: ARGLAGPSEQF
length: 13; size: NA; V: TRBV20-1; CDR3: SAPPTGLETDTQY
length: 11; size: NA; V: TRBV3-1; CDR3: ASSQERVNEQF
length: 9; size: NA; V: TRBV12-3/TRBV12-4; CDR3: ASSFVDEAF
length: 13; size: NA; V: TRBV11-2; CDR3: ASSLTAGLNQPQH
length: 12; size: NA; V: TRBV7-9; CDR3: ASSLSAGYYGYT
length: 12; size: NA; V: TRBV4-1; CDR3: ASRQGYSYNEQF
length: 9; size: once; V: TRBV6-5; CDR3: ASSSRYIQY
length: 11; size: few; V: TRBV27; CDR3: ASSLFSNQPQH
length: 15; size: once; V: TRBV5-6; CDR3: ASSPLGGRADQETQY
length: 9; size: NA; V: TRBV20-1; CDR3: SAGYDNEQF
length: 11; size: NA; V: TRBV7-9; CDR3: ASSLARSDTQY
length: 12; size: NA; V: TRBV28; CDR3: ASLYGRSSYGYT
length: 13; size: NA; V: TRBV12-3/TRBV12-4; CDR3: ASTMGGRGLETQY
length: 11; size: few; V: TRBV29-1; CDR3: SVDGQGAWGYT
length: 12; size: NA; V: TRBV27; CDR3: ASTARAGQDTQY
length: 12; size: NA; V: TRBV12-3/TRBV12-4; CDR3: ASSRDRASGELF
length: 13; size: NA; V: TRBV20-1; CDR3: SATAPGRGAYEQY
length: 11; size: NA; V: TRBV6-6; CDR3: ASIGQFNQPQH
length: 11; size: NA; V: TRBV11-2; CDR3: ASGQGLAYEQY
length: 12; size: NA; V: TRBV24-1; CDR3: ATSDPTSGGTQY
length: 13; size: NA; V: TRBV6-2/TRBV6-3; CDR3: ASNPTGRNNQPQH
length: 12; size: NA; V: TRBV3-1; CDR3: ASSQDRSYNEQF
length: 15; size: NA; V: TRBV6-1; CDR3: ATRGVPGLAVSNEQF
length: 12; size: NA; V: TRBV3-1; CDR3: ASSPWKGNYGYT
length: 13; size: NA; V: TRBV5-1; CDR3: ASSLMPGLYNEQF
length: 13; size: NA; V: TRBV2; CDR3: ASSGSGARGETQY